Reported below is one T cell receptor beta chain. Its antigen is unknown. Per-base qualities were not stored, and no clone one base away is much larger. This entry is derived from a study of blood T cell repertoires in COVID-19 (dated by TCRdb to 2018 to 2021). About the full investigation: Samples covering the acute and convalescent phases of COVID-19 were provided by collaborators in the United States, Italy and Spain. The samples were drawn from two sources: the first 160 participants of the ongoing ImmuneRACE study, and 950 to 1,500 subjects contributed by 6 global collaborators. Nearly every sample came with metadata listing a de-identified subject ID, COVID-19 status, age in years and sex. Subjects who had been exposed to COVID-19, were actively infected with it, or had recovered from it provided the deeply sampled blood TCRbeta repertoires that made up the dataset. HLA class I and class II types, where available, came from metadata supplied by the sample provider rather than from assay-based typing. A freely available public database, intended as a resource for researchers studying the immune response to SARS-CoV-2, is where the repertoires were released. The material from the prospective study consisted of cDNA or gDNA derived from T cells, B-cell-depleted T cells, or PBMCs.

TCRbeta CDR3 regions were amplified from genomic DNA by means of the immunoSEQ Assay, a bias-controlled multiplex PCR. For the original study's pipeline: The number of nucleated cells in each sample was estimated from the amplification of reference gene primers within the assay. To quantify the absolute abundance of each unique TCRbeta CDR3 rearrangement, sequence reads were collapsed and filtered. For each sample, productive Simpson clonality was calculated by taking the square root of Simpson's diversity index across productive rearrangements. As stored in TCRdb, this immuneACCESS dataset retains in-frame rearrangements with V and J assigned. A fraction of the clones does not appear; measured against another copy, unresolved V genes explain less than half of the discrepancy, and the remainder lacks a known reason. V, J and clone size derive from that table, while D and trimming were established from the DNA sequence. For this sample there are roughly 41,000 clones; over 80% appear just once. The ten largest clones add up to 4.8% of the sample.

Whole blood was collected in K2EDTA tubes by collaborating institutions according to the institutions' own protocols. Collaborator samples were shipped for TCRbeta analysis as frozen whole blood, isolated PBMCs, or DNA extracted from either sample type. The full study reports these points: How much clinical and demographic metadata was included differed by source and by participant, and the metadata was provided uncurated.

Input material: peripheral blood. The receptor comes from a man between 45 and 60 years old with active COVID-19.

The CDR3 amino acid sequence is: CASSLVTTNYEQYF. The sequenced DNA is TGCGCCAGCAGCTTGGTTACGACAAACTACGAGCAGTACTTC. Recombination connected TRBV5-1 to TRBJ2-7; the D gene is not confidently resolved. Taken from the germline V gene, the CDR1 and CDR2 loops are SGHRS and YFSETQ. Deletion took 0 bases off V and 3 bases off J, with a span of 10 bases between the germline ends. Spanning cysteine to phenylalanine, the CDR3 consists of 14 amino acids. Of all the DNA, just the CDR3 is kept, 42 bases in frame from base 1.